These T cell receptor beta chains were read from a single sample in a study of OX40 agonist ivuxolimab in advanced cancers. The data were produced by immunoSEQ multiplex PCR, yet TCRdb's version contains in-frame clones alone and is incomplete. The repertoire holds about 50,000 clones, with roughly four fifths as singletons. The sample in question was CD4+ or CD8+ T cells sorted from blood, obtained in a trial of the OX40 agonist ivuxolimab. These receptors were collected from an adult with an advanced solid tumor such as melanoma, head and neck, liver or kidney cancer. CDR3s include the opening cysteine and the closing phenylalanine or tryptophan. The D gene is left open where the match is weak. Clone size, where shown, is once, few, many, or a class for clones that have expanded.

J,size,V,D,DNA,CDR3
TRBJ2-2,NA,TRBV11-3,NA,TGTGCCAGCAGCTTTTTCCCTTCATCCCCCGGGGAGCTGTTTTTT,CASSFFPSSPGELFF
TRBJ2-7,NA,TRBV15,TRBD1,TGTGCCACCAGCAGACCGGGACAGGGGGCGCCTGAGCAGTACTTC,CATSRPGQGAPEQYF
TRBJ2-3,NA,TRBV5-8,TRBD1,TGTGCCAGCACCCAGGGGGTGTCAACGCAGTATTTT,CASTQGVSTQYF
TRBJ2-1,once,TRBV27,TRBD2,TGTGCCAGCAGTCCCAGACTAGCGGGGGGCCACAATGAGCAGTTCTTC,CASSPRLAGGHNEQFF
TRBJ1-1,NA,TRBV2,TRBD1,TGTGCCAGCAGCCCCAGACAGGGGGCAGACACTGAAGCTTTCTTT,CASSPRQGADTEAFF
TRBJ1-1,NA,TRBV7-8,NA,TGTGCCAGCACCCCTGGCCGAGGGGCGATAAACACTGAAGCTTTCTTT,CASTPGRGAINTEAFF
TRBJ2-2,NA,TRBV5-1,TRBD1,TGCGCCAGCAGCTCGGGACAGAGTAACACCGGGGAGCTGTTTTTT,CASSSGQSNTGELFF
TRBJ1-1,NA,TRBV6-6,NA,TGTGCCAGCAGGGCTAACACTGAAGCTTTCTTT,CASRANTEAFF
TRBJ2-3,NA,TRBV7-3,NA,TGTGCCAGCAGCTCTAGGGCACCCACAGATACGCAGTATTTT,CASSSRAPTDTQYF
TRBJ1-1,NA,TRBV7-9,NA,TGTGCCAGCAGCCCCGGGGGGCTAAACACTGAAGCTTTCTTT,CASSPGGLNTEAFF
TRBJ1-1,NA,TRBV2,TRBD1,TGTGCCAGCATACCTGACAGGGGGAACACTGAAGCTTTCTTT,CASIPDRGNTEAFF
TRBJ2-1,NA,TRBV27,TRBD2,TGTGCCAGCAGTACGCAGCGGGGAGGCTACAATGAGCAGTTCTTC,CASSTQRGGYNEQFF
TRBJ1-4,NA,TRBV6-1,NA,TGTGCCAGCAGTGCCCGGGTGAGAGCAACTAATGAAAAACTGTTTTTT,CASSARVRATNEKLFF
TRBJ1-2,once,TRBV30,NA,TGTGCCTGGAGCCGGGTAAACTATGGCTACACCTTC,CAWSRVNYGYTF
TRBJ1-6,NA,TRBV6-6,TRBD1,TGTGCCAGCAGCGACAGGGTAATCGGTAATTCACCCCTCCACTTT,CASSDRVIGNSPLHF
TRBJ1-2,NA,TRBV7-9,NA,TGTGCCAGCAGCGGCGATTCGATATATGGCTACACCTTC,CASSGDSIYGYTF
TRBJ2-2,NA,TRBV11-2,NA,TGTGCCAGCAGCTTAAGGCGGGGCGGGGGCACCGGGGAGTTGTTTTTT,CASSLRRGGGTGELFF
TRBJ2-5,NA,TRBV29-1,NA,TGCAGCGTTGAACTCGGAGTAATCGAGACCCAGTACTTC,CSVELGVIETQYF
TRBJ2-2,few,TRBV2,NA,TGTGCCAGCAGGAAAGGCAGGGCGAACACCGGGGAGCTGTTTTTT,CASRKGRANTGELFF
TRBJ1-2,NA,TRBV7-2,NA,TGTGCCAGCACCCCAGGCAGGAGACAAGGGGGCTACACCTTC,CASTPGRRQGGYTF
TRBJ1-5,NA,TRBV6-1,NA,TGTGCCAGCAGTGACGAAACAGTTTATAGCAATCAGCCCCAGCATTTT,CASSDETVYSNQPQHF
TRBJ1-5,NA,TRBV6-4,NA,TGTGCCAGCAGATTCGGATGCGGGGGATTCAATCAGCCCCAGCATTTT,CASRFGCGGFNQPQHF
TRBJ2-1,NA,TRBV19,NA,TGTGCCAGTAGGATTAAAGGCGTCAATGAGCAGTTCTTC,CASRIKGVNEQFF
TRBJ1-1,NA,TRBV12-5,NA,TGTGCTAGTGGTTTAGGGATGAACACTGAAGCTTTCTTT,CASGLGMNTEAFF
TRBJ1-4,medium-sized,TRBV4-2,TRBD1,TGTGCCAGCAGCCATGGGGGGACAGGAGATAATGAAAAACTGTTTTTT,CASSHGGTGDNEKLFF
TRBJ2-1,NA,TRBV7-9,NA,TGTGCCAGCAGCTTGATCGCTAGAGAGCAGTTCTTC,CASSLIAREQFF
TRBJ1-1,NA,TRBV5-4,NA,TGTGCCAGCAGCTTGGAAGGACAGCTAAACACTGAAGCTTTCTTT,CASSLEGQLNTEAFF
TRBJ1-6,few,TRBV30,TRBD1,TGTGCCTGGGGTCAGGGGGCGAATTCACCCCTCCACTTT,CAWGQGANSPLHF
TRBJ1-3,NA,TRBV6-1,NA,TGTGCCAGCAGGCGGGGGACTGGAAACACCATATATTTT,CASRRGTGNTIYF
TRBJ2-1,NA,TRBV7-2,NA,TGTGCCAGCAGCTTACGTGGAGGTCGTGAGCAGTTCTTC,CASSLRGGREQFF
TRBJ2-5,NA,TRBV29-1,TRBD1,TGCAGCGTTCGGAGAGGGGGCATACAAGAGACCCAGTACTTC,CSVRRGGIQETQYF
TRBJ2-5,NA,TRBV7-6,NA,TGTGCCAGCAGCGTAGGGGCAGGGAAGGGGCTTTACCAAGAGACCCAGTACTTC,CASSVGAGKGLYQETQYF
TRBJ1-4,NA,TRBV5-1,NA,TGCGCCAGCAGCTATGGAACAGCTAATGAAAAACTGTTTTTT,CASSYGTANEKLFF
TRBJ1-1,NA,TRBV4-1,NA,TGCGCCAGCAGCCAAGACCAAGGGGCGCTGAACACTGAAGCTTTCTTT,CASSQDQGALNTEAFF
TRBJ2-4,NA,TRBV6-5,NA,TGTGCCAGCAGTCCCCTGGGGGACGTTAAAAACATTCAGTACTTC,CASSPLGDVKNIQYF
TRBJ1-4,NA,TRBV7-2,TRBD1,TGTGCCAGCAGCTTACAGGGGGCGCGTTTGGGAGAAAAACTGTTTTTT,CASSLQGARLGEKLFF
TRBJ2-7,NA,TRBV7-3,NA,TGTGCCAGCGGCTTACAGGGCTCCTACGAGCAGTACTTC,CASGLQGSYEQYF
TRBJ1-2,NA,TRBV7-8,NA,TGTGCCAGCAGCTTGGACATAAACTATGGCTACACCTTC,CASSLDINYGYTF
TRBJ1-5,few,TRBV6-5,NA,TGTGCCAGCAGTACGGACAGAGATCAGCCCCAGCATTTT,CASSTDRDQPQHF
TRBJ1-2,NA,TRBV7-2,NA,TGTGCCAGCAGCCTCCGGGACCGCAGTGGCTACACCTTC,CASSLRDRSGYTF
TRBJ1-5,NA,TRBV6-1,NA,TGTGCCAGCTCGGACAGCAATCAGCCCCAGCATTTT,CASSDSNQPQHF
TRBJ1-1,NA,TRBV19,NA,TGTGCCAGTAGTTCGCAGGGAGTAGGCACTGAAGCTTTCTTT,CASSSQGVGTEAFF
TRBJ2-5,NA,TRBV7-8,TRBD2,TGTGCCAGCAGCCCTTTAGCGGGGGAAGAGACCCAGTACTTC,CASSPLAGEETQYF
TRBJ2-5,NA,TRBV4-2,TRBD1,TGTGCCAGCAGCCGGGACAGGTACTTC,CASSRDRYF
TRBJ2-1,NA,TRBV4-2,NA,TGTGCCAGCAGCCCTACCGGACAAGGGCAGGTATACAATGAGCAGTTCTTC,CASSPTGQGQVYNEQFF
TRBJ1-5,few,TRBV7-4,NA,TGTGCCAGCAGCTCGCAGGGTGGGCCCCAGCATTTT,CASSSQGGPQHF
TRBJ2-3,NA,TRBV7-9,NA,TGTGCCAGCAGCTCTATTGCTAGGACGGGGGCTGCCACAGATACGCAGTATTTT,CASSSIARTGAATDTQYF
TRBJ1-2,NA,TRBV2,TRBD1,TGTGCCAGCAGTGACACTGGACAGGGGTCGGGCTACACCTTC,CASSDTGQGSGYTF
TRBJ1-2,NA,TRBV7-6,NA,TGTGCCAGCAGCCCCCAGAGCTACACCTTC,CASSPQSYTF
TRBJ1-1,NA,TRBV5-1,TRBD1,TGCGCCAGCAGCGGGGGACAGGGTCGTGTCACTGAAGCTTTCTTT,CASSGGQGRVTEAFF
TRBJ2-7,few,TRBV5-6,NA,TGTGCCAGCAGCTCCAATACCCCAGCAGCAAACTACGAGCAGTACTTC,CASSSNTPAANYEQYF
TRBJ1-1,few,TRBV7-6,NA,TGTGCCAGCACTCCCGGGGCCCAAAACACTGAAGCTTTCTTT,CASTPGAQNTEAFF
TRBJ1-1,NA,TRBV30,NA,TGTGCCTGGAGTTCACTCACTGAAGCTTTCTTT,CAWSSLTEAFF
TRBJ1-5,NA,TRBV2,NA,TGTGCCAGCAGTAAGTTGGGAGTCGACCAGCCCCAGCATTTT,CASSKLGVDQPQHF
TRBJ1-4,once,TRBV18,NA,TGTGCCAGCAGGAGGCAGGGAAATTTTAATGAAAAACTGTTTTTT,CASRRQGNFNEKLFF